Listed below are T cell receptor beta chains from one sample, sequenced in a study of blood T cell repertoires in COVID-19. Method: immunoSEQ multiplex PCR; TCRdb's copy keeps in-frame clones and lacks some. The sample has roughly 150,000 clones, around 75% seen once. What was sequenced was peripheral blood. The receptors come from a woman of 80 years or more with acute or convalescent COVID-19. CDR3s include the opening cysteine and the closing phenylalanine or tryptophan. Fields, in order: V gene, D gene, J gene, clone size, CDR3 protein, CDR3 DNA. A D gene is named only where the DNA matches it firmly. Expanded clones get a size class; other rows say once, few or many, or leave the size out.

TRBV9,.,TRBJ2-7,.,CASSSGDASNVQYF,TGTGCCAGCAGCTCGGGGGACGCTTCTAATGTGCAGTACTTC
TRBV3-1/TRBV3-2,TRBD2,TRBJ2-2,.,CASRRSGRAAGELFF,TGTGCCAGCAGGCGTAGCGGGAGGGCCGCCGGGGAGCTGTTTTTT
TRBV30,TRBD1,TRBJ2-1,.,CAWAQGAVGGEQFF,TGTGCCTGGGCCCAGGGGGCGGTGGGCGGTGAGCAGTTCTTC
TRBV9,TRBD2,TRBJ2-1,.,CASSASGSFYNEQFF,TGTGCCAGCAGCGCTAGCGGGAGTTTCTACAATGAGCAGTTCTTC
TRBV3-1/TRBV3-2,TRBD2,TRBJ2-1,.,CASSQEGGARGRGSYNEQFF,TGTGCCAGCAGCCAAGAGGGAGGGGCGAGGGGCCGGGGCTCCTACAATGAGCAGTTCTTC
TRBV19,.,TRBJ2-2,.,CASTDRVFAGLNTGELFF,TGTGCCAGCACTGACCGGGTTTTTGCGGGACTGAACACCGGGGAGCTGTTTTTT
TRBV3-1/TRBV3-2,.,TRBJ1-6,.,CASSQGGGDHSPLHF,TGTGCCAGCAGCCAAGGGGGGGGTGATCATTCACCCCTCCACTTT
TRBV7-9,TRBD2,TRBJ2-3,.,CASSLALAGGYSTDTQYF,TGTGCCAGCAGCTTAGCGCTAGCGGGGGGGTATAGCACAGATACGCAGTATTTT
TRBV18,.,TRBJ2-1,.,CASSPKESGLLGYNEQFF,TGTGCCAGCTCACCAAAGGAGTCAGGGCTTTTAGGCTACAATGAGCAGTTCTTC
TRBV29-1,TRBD2,TRBJ2-1,.,CSVISGSFYNEQFF,TGCAGCGTAATTAGCGGGAGTTTTTACAATGAGCAGTTCTTC
TRBV3-1/TRBV3-2,.,TRBJ2-1,.,CASSHGKQDTSYNEQFF,TGTGCCAGCAGCCATGGTAAACAGGACACCTCCTACAATGAGCAGTTCTTC
TRBV4-2,TRBD2,TRBJ2-3,.,CASSQDLRGDVPDTQYF,TGTGCCAGCAGCCAAGACTTACGGGGGGATGTTCCAGATACGCAGTATTTT
TRBV19,.,TRBJ1-6,few,CASTQGMNSPLHF,TGTGCCAGTACCCAGGGGATGAATTCACCCCTCCACTTT
TRBV28,TRBD1,TRBJ2-1,.,CASNKGGGSYNEQFF,TGTGCCAGCAACAAAGGGGGCGGGTCCTACAATGAGCAGTTCTTC
TRBV14,.,TRBJ2-7,.,CASSSRSYEQYF,TGTGCCAGCAGCTCCCGGAGCTACGAGCAGTACTTC
TRBV18,.,TRBJ1-2,.,CASSPQDDRRRYTF,TGTGCCAGCTCACCACAGGATGACAGGCGTCGCTACACCTTC
TRBV3-1/TRBV3-2,TRBD2,TRBJ2-3,.,CASSQGLAGAGHTQYF,TGTGCCAGCAGCCAAGGACTAGCGGGGGCCGGGCATACGCAGTATTTT
TRBV14,TRBD2,TRBJ2-5,.,CASSQARGLAGEETQYF,TGTGCCAGCAGCCAGGCTCGAGGACTAGCGGGGGAAGAGACCCAGTACTTC
TRBV5-1,.,TRBJ1-1,.,CASSPFTANTEAFF,TGCGCCAGCAGCCCATTTACAGCGAACACTGAAGCTTTCTTT
TRBV30,.,TRBJ2-1,.,CAWSKGLYNEQFF,TGTGCCTGGAGTAAGGGGCTCTACAATGAGCAGTTCTTC
TRBV29-1,.,TRBJ2-7,.,CSVSSRKTAGEQYF,TGCAGCGTTAGTAGCCGGAAGACCGCTGGCGAGCAGTACTTC
TRBV5-4,TRBD1,TRBJ2-2,.,CASSPGTDQAKELFF,TGTGCCAGCAGCCCCGGGACAGATCAAGCCAAGGAGCTGTTTTTT
TRBV7-3,TRBD2,TRBJ2-2,.,CASSLRAGGDTGELFF,TGTGCCAGCAGCTTAAGAGCTGGGGGGGACACCGGGGAGCTGTTTTTT
TRBV28,.,TRBJ1-1,.,CASHIGVNTEAFF,TGTGCCAGTCATATAGGGGTGAACACTGAAGCTTTCTTT
TRBV3-1/TRBV3-2,TRBD1,TRBJ2-3,.,CASSYGDRGSADTQYF,TGTGCCAGCAGCTATGGGGACAGGGGTTCGGCAGATACGCAGTATTTT
TRBV11-2,.,TRBJ1-6,.,CASSLVAAGRLSPLHF,TGTGCCAGCAGCTTAGTGGCGGCAGGGCGGCTCTCACCCCTCCACTTT
TRBV18,TRBD1,TRBJ2-7,.,CASSSWTGDYEQYF,TGTGCCAGCTCATCCTGGACAGGGGACTACGAGCAGTACTTC
TRBV5-1,.,TRBJ2-3,.,CASSLEAPTQYF,TGCGCCAGCAGCTTGGAAGCCCCTACGCAGTATTTT
TRBV13,.,TRBJ2-7,.,CASSPPPLGSSFEEQYF,TGTGCCAGCAGCCCCCCCCCTCTCGGGAGTTCTTTTGAAGAGCAGTACTTC
TRBV5-6,.,TRBJ2-3,.,CASSLRLTDTQYF,TGTGCCAGCAGCCTACGTCTCACAGATACGCAGTATTTT
TRBV27,.,TRBJ1-2,.,CASSSNRREDGYTF,TGTGCCAGCAGTTCAAATCGACGGGAGGACGGCTACACCTTC
TRBV19,TRBD1,TRBJ2-2,.,CASILGTGDTGELFF,TGTGCCAGTATTCTGGGAACAGGGGACACCGGGGAGCTGTTTTTT
TRBV19,TRBD1,TRBJ1-2,.,CASSSPGQAGGYTF,TGTGCCAGTAGTTCTCCGGGACAGGCTGGTGGCTACACCTTC
TRBV2,.,TRBJ1-1,.,CASPQGSGTEAFF,TGTGCCAGCCCCCAGGGTTCCGGCACTGAAGCTTTCTTT
TRBV18,.,TRBJ1-1,.,CASSPLDISSEAFF,TGTGCCAGCTCACCGTTAGATATTTCGTCGGAAGCTTTCTTT
TRBV6-4,TRBD2,TRBJ2-3,.,CASSESGGATDTQYF,TGTGCCAGCAGTGAAAGCGGGGGGGCCACAGATACGCAGTATTTT
TRBV6-5,TRBD1,TRBJ1-4,.,CASSYSRQGTEKLFF,TGTGCCAGCAGTTACTCGAGACAGGGTACTGAAAAACTGTTTTTT
TRBV3-1/TRBV3-2,.,TRBJ2-5,.,CASSQVLTGIGETQYF,TGTGCCAGCAGCCAAGTATTAACAGGGATTGGCGAGACCCAGTACTTC
TRBV23-1,TRBD1,TRBJ2-1,few,CASSQSPDRGLHNEQFF,TGCGCCAGCAGTCAATCCCCGGACAGGGGGCTACACAATGAGCAGTTCTTC
TRBV3-1/TRBV3-2,.,TRBJ1-2,.,CASSQDAGYGYTF,TGTGCCAGCAGCCAAGATGCCGGCTATGGCTACACCTTC
TRBV2,TRBD1,TRBJ2-5,.,CASSGRDRGETQYF,TGTGCCAGCAGTGGTCGGGACAGGGGGGAGACCCAGTACTTC
TRBV5-1,.,TRBJ1-5,.,CASSLGYGSNQPQHF,TGCGCCAGCAGCTTGGGGTACGGTAGCAATCAGCCCCAGCATTTT
TRBV18,.,TRBJ1-1,.,CASSPPGGALNTEAFF,TGTGCCAGCTCACCACCGGGGGGGGCTTTGAACACTGAAGCTTTCTTT
TRBV15,TRBD2,TRBJ2-3,.,CATSRGSSRLAGGRTQYF,TGTGCCACCAGCAGAGGGTCTTCGAGGCTAGCGGGAGGGCGGACGCAGTATTTT
TRBV11-2,TRBD1,TRBJ1-2,.,CASSSGDRYYGYTF,TGTGCCAGCAGCTCTGGGGACAGGTACTATGGCTACACCTTC
TRBV28,.,TRBJ1-6,.,CASSLPESSYNSPLHF,TGTGCCAGCAGTCTCCCTGAGAGCTCCTATAATTCACCCCTCCACTTT